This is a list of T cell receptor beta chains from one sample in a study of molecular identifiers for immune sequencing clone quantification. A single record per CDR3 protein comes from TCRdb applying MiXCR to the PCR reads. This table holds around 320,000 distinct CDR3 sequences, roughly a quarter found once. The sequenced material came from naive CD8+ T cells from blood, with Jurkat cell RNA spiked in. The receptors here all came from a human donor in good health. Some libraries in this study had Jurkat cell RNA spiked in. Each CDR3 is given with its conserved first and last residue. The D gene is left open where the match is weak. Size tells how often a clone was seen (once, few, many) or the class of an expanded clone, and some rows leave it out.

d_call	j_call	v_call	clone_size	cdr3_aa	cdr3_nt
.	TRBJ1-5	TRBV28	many	CASSLTLGSNQPQHF	TGTGCCAGCAGTTTAACCCTGGGTAGCAATCAGCCCCAGCATTTT
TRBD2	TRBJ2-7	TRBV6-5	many	CASSYSSGGDYEQYF	TGTGCCAGCAGTTACTCGAGTGGGGGGGACTACGAGCAGTACTTC
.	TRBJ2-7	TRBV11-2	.	CASSQSPTYEQYF	TGTGCCAGCAGCCAAAGTCCAACCTACGAGCAGTACTTC
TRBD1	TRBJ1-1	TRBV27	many	CASSRGQGSEAFF	TGTGCCAGCAGCCGTGGACAGGGCTCTGAAGCTTTCTTT
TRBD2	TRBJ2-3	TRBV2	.	CASSRTSGVTDTQYF	TGTGCCAGCAGCCGGACTAGCGGGGTCACAGATACGCAGTATTTT
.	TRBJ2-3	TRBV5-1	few	CASSSTQGQPDTQYF	TGCGCCAGCAGCAGCACTCAGGGGCAACCAGATACGCAGTATTTT
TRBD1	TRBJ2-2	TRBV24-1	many	CATSVGTVENTGELFF	TGTGCCACCAGTGTTGGGACAGTCGAGAACACCGGGGAGCTGTTTTTT
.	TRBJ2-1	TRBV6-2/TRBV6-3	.	CASSYPPGGPYNEQFF	TGTGCCAGCAGTTACCCCCCTGGCGGCCCCTACAATGAGCAGTTCTTC
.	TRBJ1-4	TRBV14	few	CASSQDTGDGDEKLFF	TGTGCCAGCAGCCAAGATACGGGGGACGGTGATGAAAAACTGTTTTTT
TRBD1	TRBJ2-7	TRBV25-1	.	CTSSAGTGAYEQYF	TGTACCAGCAGTGCCGGGACAGGGGCTTACGAGCAGTACTTC
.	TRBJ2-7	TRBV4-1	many	CASSQGGNYEQYF	TGCGCCAGCAGCCAAGGGGGCAATTACGAGCAGTACTTC
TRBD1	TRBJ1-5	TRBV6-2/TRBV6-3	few	CASSSADRGQVWRNQPQHF	TGTGCCAGCAGTTCGGCGGACAGGGGGCAAGTGTGGCGGAATCAGCCCCAGCATTTT
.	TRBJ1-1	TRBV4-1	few	CASSQDQFRASEAFF	TGCGCCAGCAGCCAAGATCAGTTTCGAGCCTCTGAAGCTTTCTTT
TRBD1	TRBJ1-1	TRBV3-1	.	CASRRTGLNTEAFF	TGTGCCAGCAGGAGGACAGGGCTGAACACTGAAGCTTTCTTT
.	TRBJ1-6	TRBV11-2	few	CASSLPRTETTYNSPLHF	TGTGCCAGCAGCTTACCCCGGACAGAGACCACGTATAATTCACCCCTCCACTTT
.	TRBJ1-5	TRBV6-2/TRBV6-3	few	CASSVLRGGNQPQHF	TGTGCCAGCAGTGTGCTTAGGGGTGGAAATCAGCCCCAGCATTTT
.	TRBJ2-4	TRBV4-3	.	CASSQGVSGRVRNIQYF	TGCGCCAGCAGCCAAGGGGTTTCAGGCAGGGTTCGAAACATTCAGTACTTC
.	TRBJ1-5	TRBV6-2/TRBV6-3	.	CASSYSISLSGRKNQPQHF	TGTGCCAGCAGTTACTCAATTTCATTATCGGGACGGAAGAATCAGCCCCAGCATTTT
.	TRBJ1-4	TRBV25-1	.	CASSRARAATNEKLFF	TGTGCCAGCAGTCGGGCCAGGGCTGCAACTAATGAAAAACTGTTTTTT
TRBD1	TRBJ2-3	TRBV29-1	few	CSVEATDRGIFTDTQYF	TGCAGCGTTGAAGCTACGGACAGGGGAATATTCACAGATACGCAGTATTTT
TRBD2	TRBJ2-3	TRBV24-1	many	CATSPGLDTDTQYF	TGTGCCACCAGTCCGGGACTAGACACAGATACGCAGTATTTT
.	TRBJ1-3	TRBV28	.	CASSFRFSGAEGNTIYF	TGTGCCAGCAGTTTTCGGTTCTCGGGGGCGGAAGGAAACACCATATATTTT
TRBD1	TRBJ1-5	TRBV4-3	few	CASSQDRGYQPQHF	TGCGCCAGCAGCCAGGACAGGGGGTATCAGCCCCAGCATTTT